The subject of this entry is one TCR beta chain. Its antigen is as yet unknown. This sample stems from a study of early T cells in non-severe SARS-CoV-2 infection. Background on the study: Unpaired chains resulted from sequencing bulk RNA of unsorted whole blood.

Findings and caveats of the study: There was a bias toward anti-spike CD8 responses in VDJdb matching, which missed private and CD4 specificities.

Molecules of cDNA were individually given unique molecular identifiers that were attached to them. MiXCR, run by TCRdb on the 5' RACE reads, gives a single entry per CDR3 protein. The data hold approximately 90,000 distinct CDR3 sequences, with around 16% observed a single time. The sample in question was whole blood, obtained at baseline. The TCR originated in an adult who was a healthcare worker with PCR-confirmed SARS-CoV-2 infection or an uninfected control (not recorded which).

The CDR3 DNA is TGTGCCAGCAGCCCCAGACAGGGTCCCCTCTATGGCTACACCTTC. Protein product: CASSPRQGPLYGYTF. V is TRBV7-2 and J is TRBJ1-2; 7 positions agree with TRBD1. Per germline, CDR1 SGHTA and CDR2 FQGNSA. The length of the CDR3 is 15 residues. V was clipped by 5 bases and J by 4 bases; unmatched bases: 10.